Detailed here is one T cell receptor (beta chain). The sample originates from a study of blood T cell repertoires in COVID-19. Study-level background: Samples representing acute and convalescent COVID-19 were sourced from the United States, Italy and Spain. In each case, the material was cDNA or gDNA derived from T cells, B-cell-depleted T cells, or PBMCs.

Sequencing was performed with immunoSEQ multiplex PCR; in TCRdb, only in-frame clones are kept and a portion is missing. The data show about 370,000 clones, 85% to 90% seen once. Two negative PCRs, clearance, or symptom resolution were required of recovered Cohort 3 donors. The CDR3 spans 13 residues. V dropped 5 bases and J dropped 4 bases, with 9 bases sitting between them. Looked up from germline, CDR1 is SGHAT and CDR2 is FQNNGV. The V gene is TRBV11-2, the J gene TRBJ2-1, with a weak D call TRBD1 (6 bases). The sequencing input was PBMCs or T cells enriched from blood (not recorded which). This sequence originates from a man aged 18 to 35 who had recovered from COVID-19. The CDR3 sequence: CASSQGQYNEQFF. The CDR3, as DNA: TGTGCCAGCAGCCAAGGACAGTACAATGAGCAGTTCTTC. Together with reference TRBV11-2 and TRBJ2-1, the CDR3 gives the full variable domain: EAGVAQSPRYKIIEKRQSVAFWCNPISGHATLYWYQQILGQGPKLLIQFQNNGVVDDSQLPKDRFSAERLKGVDSTLKIQPAKLEDSAVYLCASSQGQYNEQFFGPGTRLTVL.